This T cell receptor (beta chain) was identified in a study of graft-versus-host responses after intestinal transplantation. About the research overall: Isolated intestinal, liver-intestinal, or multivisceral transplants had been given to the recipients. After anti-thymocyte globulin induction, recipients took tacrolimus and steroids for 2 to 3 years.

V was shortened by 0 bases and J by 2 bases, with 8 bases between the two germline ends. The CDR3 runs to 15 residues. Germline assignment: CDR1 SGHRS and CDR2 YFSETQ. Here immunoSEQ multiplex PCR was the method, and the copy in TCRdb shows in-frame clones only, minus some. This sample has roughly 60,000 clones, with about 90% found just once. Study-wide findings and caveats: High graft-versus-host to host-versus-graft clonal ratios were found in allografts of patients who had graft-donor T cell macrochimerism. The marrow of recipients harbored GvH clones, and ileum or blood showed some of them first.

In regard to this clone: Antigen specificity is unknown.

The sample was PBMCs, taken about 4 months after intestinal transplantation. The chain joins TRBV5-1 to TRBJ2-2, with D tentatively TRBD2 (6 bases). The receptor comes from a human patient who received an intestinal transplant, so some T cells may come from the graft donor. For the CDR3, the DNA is TGCGCCAGCAGCTTGGTAGGACTAAACACCGGGGAGCTGTTTTTT. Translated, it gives CASSLVGLNTGELFF.